This TCR beta chain stems from a study of Ad26.COV2.S vaccination and SARS-CoV-2 variants (dated by TCRdb to the early 2020s). Concerning the study at large: Donors in the vaccine arm were drawn from COV1001, a phase I-IIa trial of Ad26.COV2.S in healthy adults that was multicentre, randomized, double-blind and placebo-controlled. The TCR-sequenced set comprised about 30 samples: about 19 Ad26.COV2.S vaccine recipients, 5 placebo recipients and 8 SARS-CoV-2 convalescent individuals. Throughout the experiments and outcome assessment, investigators stayed blinded to trial group allocation. Trial participants were randomized into five groups of five, in which low-dose or high-dose Ad26.COV2.S was given once or twice, or placebo was given on both occasions. TCRbeta repertoire sequencing was used to assess the specificity and breadth of SARS-CoV-2-reactive T cell receptors after Ad26.COV2.S vaccination. Ad26.COV2.S was administered intramuscularly at a dose of 5x10^10 or 1x10^11 viral particles, either as one shot or as two shots given 56 days apart.

The treatment or condition label, as the study defines it: some 20 received Ad26.COV2.S at low or high dose, single or two shots; roughly 5 received placebo; per-sample allocation not given. Repertoires of vaccine and placebo recipients were sequenced from samples taken on day 63 after the first injection. Cohort 1b enrolled some 25 adults aged 18-55 years at a single site in Boston, USA, between 29 July and 7 August 2020. Ad26.COV2.S consisted of a replication-incompetent adenovirus type 26 vector by which a prefusion-stabilized SARS-CoV-2 spike protein from the original Wuhan strain was expressed. A remark on this clone: Its antigen is unknown. Base qualities are not provided; no much larger clone lies one nucleotide away.

The immunoSEQ Assay was the method used to sequence TCRbeta CDR3 regions. After extraction, genomic DNA underwent amplification by bias-controlled multiplex PCR, followed by high-throughput sequencing. Per the source publication's procedure: To quantify the absolute abundance of every unique TCRbeta CDR3 region, sequences were collapsed and filtered. T cell fraction was estimated by normalization of TCRbeta template counts to usable DNA, with usable DNA being measured through amplification of reference genes present in all nucleated cells. Repertoire TCRs were annotated as SARS-CoV-2-specific when V gene, CDR3 amino acid sequence and J gene were exactly matched to a known reactive TCR set. The reference SARS-CoV-2 TCR set was obtained from MIRA and was filtered for enrichment in COVID-19-positive ImmuneCODE repertoires, whereby public or cross-reactive TCRs were removed. Based on the MIRA antigens, annotated TCRs were further analysed at the level of specific ORF or position within ORF. Depth was the summed frequency of annotated unique rearrangements, while breadth was defined as annotated unique rearrangements over total unique productive rearrangements. Group comparisons of TCR breadth used two-sided Wilcoxon rank-sum tests. TCRdb took over this immuneACCESS table, retaining in-frame rearrangements with V and J assigned. Such tables are incomplete; in checked studies, under half of the missing clones stem from an unresolved V gene, and the remainder is unexplained. Clonal size and the V and J genes are those of that table, whereas D and trimming came from the DNA. The sample has roughly 460,000 clones on record, 80% to 90% of them singletons. About 1.5% of the sample comes from the top ten.

Beyond this particular receptor, the publication reports: It was noted by the authors that total T cell responses may have been underestimated by the TCR breadth and depth analyses. Ad26.COV2.S recipients had higher spike-specific TCR breadth than placebo recipients (P = 0.0014). Non-spike TCR breadth was comparable between vaccine and placebo recipients, consistent with the vaccine containing only spike. Substantial breadth of spike-specific CD8+ and CD4+ T cell responses was reported after vaccination. Comparing responses between vaccine doses or regimens was not something the study was powered to do.

Its CDR3 holds 13 amino acids, cysteine through phenylalanine. Solely the CDR3 DNA is kept, with 39 bases framed from the first base. From a lookup of the germline V gene, CDR1 and CDR2 are KGHSH and LQKENI. V and J lose 8 bases and 4 bases, and a span of 14 bases separates them. The receptor was isolated from a person aged 18 to 65 who received the Ad26.COV2.S COVID-19 vaccine or a placebo. The V and J segments used are TRBV18 and TRBJ1-1; too little of a D gene remains to name it. The starting material was peripheral blood, obtained in a trial of Ad26.COV2.S vaccine versus placebo. The CDR3 has the sequence CASLGHAGTEAFF. Read as DNA, the sequence is TGTGCCAGCCTCGGTCACGCAGGCACTGAAGCTTTCTTT.